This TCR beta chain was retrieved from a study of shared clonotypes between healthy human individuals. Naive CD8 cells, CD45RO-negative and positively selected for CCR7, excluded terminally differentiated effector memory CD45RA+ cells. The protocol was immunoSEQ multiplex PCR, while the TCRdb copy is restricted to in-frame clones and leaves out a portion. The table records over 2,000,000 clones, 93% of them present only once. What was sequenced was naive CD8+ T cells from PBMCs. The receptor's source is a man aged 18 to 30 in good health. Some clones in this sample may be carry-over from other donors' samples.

CDR3 coding DNA: TGTGCCAGCAGCTTCTCGCGGACAGGGACTGAAAAACTGTTTTTT. Protein: CASSFSRTGTEKLFF. V usage is TRBV5-6 and J usage is TRBJ1-4; 8 bases map to TRBD1. In germline, CDR1 is SGHDT, CDR2 YYEEEE. With V trimmed by 2 bases and J by 7 bases, 7 bases remained unmatched. This CDR3 has 15 amino acids.